This T cell receptor (beta chain) is from a study of cytomegalovirus exposure and HLA in healthy donors. Concerning this clone itself: Its target is unknown.

V shed 5 bases and J 1 base; nucleotides not matched to a gene: 6. The germline V gene encodes CDR1 MDHEN and CDR2 SYDVKM. The CDR3 spans 15 residues. Vbeta (60) and Jbeta (13) primers were used in the PCR. The protocol was immunoSEQ multiplex PCR, while the TCRdb copy is restricted to in-frame clones and leaves out a portion. The data hold 120,000 to 150,000 clones, with roughly 76% observed a single time. Study-wide results and limits: Researchers catalogued around 150 TCR beta chains as cytomegalovirus-associated. According to an earlier analysis, most TCR beta V segments yielded productive rearrangements about 87% or about 30% of the time. The availability of immune exposure information extended only to CMV serostatus. Reportedly, cytomegalovirus status was diagnosed with high sensitivity and specificity.

The clonotype comes from a female donor in good health and CMV-seronegative. Sequencing used PBMCs. The V and J genes are TRBV28 and TRBJ2-7; 9 bases match TRBD1. The DNA of the CDR3 is TGTGCCAGCAGTCAACAGGGGGCGCGGTCCTACGAGCAGTACTTC. Amino acid sequence: CASSQQGARSYEQYF.